This T cell receptor (beta chain) was profiled in a study of PD-1 blockade in mismatch repair-deficient tumors. Turning to the study itself: Patients had approximately 11 mismatch repair-deficient cancer types, all previously treated and progressing. Broader study findings: After pembrolizumab, tumor-resident clones rose rapidly, then generally contracted before radiologic responses.

This clone has at least ten counts. The antigen is not known. V was clipped by 4 bases and J by 2 bases, with 7 bases between them. This CDR3 comprises 12 residues. Germline CDR1 and CDR2: SGHRS and YFSETQ. PCR or immunohistochemistry showed mismatch repair deficiency in every enrolled patient. TCR sequencing covered a few patients who responded to pembrolizumab. This table comes from immunoSEQ multiplex PCR, and its TCRdb copy is limited to in-frame clones, with some not included. This table has around 100,000 clones, 60% to 85% appearing once. The V and J genes are TRBV5-1 and TRBJ2-7; D not resolved. The clonotype was recovered from an adult with mismatch repair-deficient cancer. The source material was peripheral blood, sampled roughly 60 weeks after starting pembrolizumab. CDR3 coding DNA: TGCGCCAGCAGCGACACGACCTACGAGCAGTACTTC. Residues: CASSDTTYEQYF.